This T cell receptor (beta chain) was sequenced for a study of spatial heterogeneity in lung cancer. Documented time point: sample taken at primary tumor resection. There were roughly 72 donors, all of them untreated patients with early-stage non-small cell lung cancer. Unsorted whole RNA from tumor, nontumor lung or frozen PBMC underwent sequencing. As to this clonotype: Its specificity is not known.

General study points: How many expanded intratumoral alpha and beta TCRs were present tracked the tumor mutation count, which was a count of nonsynonymous mutations.

TCR cDNA molecules each carried a unique molecular identifier. TCRdb re-called the 5' RACE reads through MiXCR, storing one row per CDR3 protein. The sample has just under 4,500 distinct CDR3 sequences; roughly 7.5% are singletons. The starting material was lung tumor tissue, obtained at surgery. This receptor was obtained from a male donor with early-stage non-small cell lung cancer.

The CDR3, as DNA: TGCGCCAGCAGCCAAGATCATCGGGGTAGCAATCAGCCCCAGCATTTT. Translating it yields CASSQDHRGSNQPQHF. The chain is built from TRBV4-1 and TRBJ1-5; the D is unclear. This CDR3 is built from 16 residues. Germline V lookup: CDR1 MGHRA, CDR2 YSYEKL. V lost 0 bases and J 0 bases, leaving 9 bases between the germline ends.